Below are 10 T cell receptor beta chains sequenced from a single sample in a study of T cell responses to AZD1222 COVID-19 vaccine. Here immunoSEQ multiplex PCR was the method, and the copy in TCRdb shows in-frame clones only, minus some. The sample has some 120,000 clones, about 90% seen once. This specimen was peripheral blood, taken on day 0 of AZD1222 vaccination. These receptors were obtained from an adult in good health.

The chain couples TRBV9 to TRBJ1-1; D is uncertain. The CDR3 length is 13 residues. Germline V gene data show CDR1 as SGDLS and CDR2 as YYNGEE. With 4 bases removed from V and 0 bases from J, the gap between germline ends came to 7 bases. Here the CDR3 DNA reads TGTGCCAGCAGCATAGACATGAACACTGAAGCTTTCTTT. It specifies CASSIDMNTEAFF.

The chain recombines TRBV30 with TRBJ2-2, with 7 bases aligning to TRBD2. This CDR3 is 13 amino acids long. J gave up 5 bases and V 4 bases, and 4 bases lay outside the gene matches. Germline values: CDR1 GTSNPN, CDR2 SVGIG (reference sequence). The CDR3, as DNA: TGTGCCTGGACCGGGAGGATGACCGGGGAGCTGTTTTTT. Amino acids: CAWTGRMTGELFF.

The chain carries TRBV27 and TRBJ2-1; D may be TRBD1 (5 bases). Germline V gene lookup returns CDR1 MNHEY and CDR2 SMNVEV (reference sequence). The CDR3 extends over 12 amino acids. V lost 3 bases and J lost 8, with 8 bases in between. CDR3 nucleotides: TGTGCCAGCAGTTTCCAGGGATATGAGCAGTTCTTC. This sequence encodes CASSFQGYEQFF.

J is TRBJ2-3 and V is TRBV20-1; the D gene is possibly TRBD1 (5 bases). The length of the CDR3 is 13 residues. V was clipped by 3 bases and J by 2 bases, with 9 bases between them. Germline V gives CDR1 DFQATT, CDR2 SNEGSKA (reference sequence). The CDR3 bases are TGCAGTGCTAGTTCAGGGAACACAGATACGCAGTATTTT. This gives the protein CSASSGNTDTQYF.

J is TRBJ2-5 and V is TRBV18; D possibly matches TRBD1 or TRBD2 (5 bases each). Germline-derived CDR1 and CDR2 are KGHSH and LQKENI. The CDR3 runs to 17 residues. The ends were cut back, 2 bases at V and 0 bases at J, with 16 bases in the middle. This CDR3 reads CASSPSDGWGYQETQYF. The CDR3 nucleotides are TGTGCCAGCTCACCAAGCGACGGATGGGGGTACCAAGAGACCCAGTACTTC.

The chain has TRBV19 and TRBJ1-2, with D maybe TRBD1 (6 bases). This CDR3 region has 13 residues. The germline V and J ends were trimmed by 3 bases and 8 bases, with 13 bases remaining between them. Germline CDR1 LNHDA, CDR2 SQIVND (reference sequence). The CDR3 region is CASSIWQGWGYTF. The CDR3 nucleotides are TGTGCCAGTAGTATTTGGCAGGGGTGGGGCTACACCTTC.

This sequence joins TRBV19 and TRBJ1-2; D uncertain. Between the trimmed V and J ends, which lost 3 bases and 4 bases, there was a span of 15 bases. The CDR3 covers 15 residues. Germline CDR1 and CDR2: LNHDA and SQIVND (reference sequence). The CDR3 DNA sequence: TGTGCCAGTAGTATCAAGACCGCGTCCTTCTATGGCTACACCTTC. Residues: CASSIKTASFYGYTF.

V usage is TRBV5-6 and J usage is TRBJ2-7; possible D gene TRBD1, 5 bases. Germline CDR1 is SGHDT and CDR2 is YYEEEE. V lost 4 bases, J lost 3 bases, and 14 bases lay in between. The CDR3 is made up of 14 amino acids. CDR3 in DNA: TGTGCCAGCAGCCCAGGAAGGGGTTACTACGAGCAGTACTTC. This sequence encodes CASSPGRGYYEQYF.

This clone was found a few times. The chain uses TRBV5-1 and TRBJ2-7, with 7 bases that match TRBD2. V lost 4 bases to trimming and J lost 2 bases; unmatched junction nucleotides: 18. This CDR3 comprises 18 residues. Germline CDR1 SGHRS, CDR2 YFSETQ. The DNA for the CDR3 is TGCGCCAGCAGCCCAAGGGGAGAGCGGGGCACTCCAACCTACGAGCAGTACTTC. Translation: CASSPRGERGTPTYEQYF.

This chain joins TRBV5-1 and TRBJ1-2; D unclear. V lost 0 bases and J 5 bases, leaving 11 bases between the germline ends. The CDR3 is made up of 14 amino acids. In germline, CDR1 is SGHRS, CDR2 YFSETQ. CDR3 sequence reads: CASSLEAGFYGYTF. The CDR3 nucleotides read TGCGCCAGCAGCTTGGAGGCAGGCTTTTATGGCTACACCTTC.